This T cell receptor (beta chain) was identified during a study of memory CD4+ T cells and cytomegalovirus serostatus. Study-wide findings and caveats: Each of approximately 70 CMV-associated TCRbeta sequences occurred in one to five individuals.

In the case of this clone: Its antigen remains unknown.

The sort gate was single viable CD3+CD4+CD8-CD45RO+ cells for memory CD4+ T cells. The data were produced by immunoSEQ multiplex PCR, yet TCRdb's version contains in-frame clones alone and is incomplete. This sample has about 60,000 clones; roughly four fifths occur once, and the top ten carry almost 0.9%. Germline V gene data show CDR1 as SGHRS and CDR2 as YFSETQ. Trimming cost V 4 bases and J 3 bases, with 14 bases left between them. The CDR3 is made up of 15 amino acids. What was sequenced was memory CD4+ T cells from blood. This receptor was obtained from an adult in good health and CMV-seronegative. The V gene is TRBV5-1, the J gene TRBJ2-1; D is possibly TRBD2 (6 bases). The CDR3 protein is CASSPGRAGYNEQFF. CDR3 nucleotides: TGCGCCAGCAGCCCCGGTAGAGCGGGCTACAATGAGCAGTTCTTC.